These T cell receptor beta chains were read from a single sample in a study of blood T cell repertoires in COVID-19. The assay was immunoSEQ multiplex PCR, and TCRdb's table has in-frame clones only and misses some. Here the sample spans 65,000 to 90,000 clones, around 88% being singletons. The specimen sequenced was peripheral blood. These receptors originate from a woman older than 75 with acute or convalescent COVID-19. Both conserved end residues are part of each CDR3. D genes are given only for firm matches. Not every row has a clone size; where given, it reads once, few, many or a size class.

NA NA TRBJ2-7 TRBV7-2 CASSSSDEQYF TGTGCCAGCAGCTCGTCCGACGAGCAGTACTTC
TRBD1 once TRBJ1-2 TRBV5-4 CASSSAGRGSNYGYTF TGTGCCAGCAGCTCCGCCGGCAGGGGGTCCAACTATGGCTACACCTTC
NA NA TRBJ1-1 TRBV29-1 CSVLPEAFF TGCAGCGTCCTACCCGAAGCTTTCTTT
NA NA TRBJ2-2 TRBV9 CASSASLDTGELFF TGTGCCAGCAGCGCAAGCCTTGACACCGGGGAGCTGTTTTTT
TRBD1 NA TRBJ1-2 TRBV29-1 CSVEPTGGYGYTF TGCAGCGTTGAGCCGACAGGGGGCTATGGCTACACCTTC
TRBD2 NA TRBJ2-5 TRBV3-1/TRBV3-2 CASTGLAGGETQYF TGTGCCAGCACGGGACTAGCGGGGGGGGAGACCCAGTACTTC
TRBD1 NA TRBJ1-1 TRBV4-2 CASSRIGDRLGAEAFF TGTGCCAGCAGCCGGATCGGGGACAGGCTGGGCGCTGAAGCTTTCTTT
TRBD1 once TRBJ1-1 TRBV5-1 CASSLVDRAEAFF TGCGCCAGCAGCTTAGTGGACAGGGCTGAAGCTTTCTTT
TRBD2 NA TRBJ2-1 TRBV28 CASSSSGTSGSNEQFF TGTGCCAGCAGTTCGTCCGGGACTAGCGGGAGCAATGAGCAGTTCTTC
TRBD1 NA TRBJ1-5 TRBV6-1 CASSESGGGQPQHF TGTGCCAGCAGTGAGTCAGGGGGCGGTCAGCCCCAGCATTTT
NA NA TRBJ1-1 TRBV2 CATLTGLNTEAFF TGTGCCACCTTGACAGGATTGAACACTGAAGCTTTCTTT
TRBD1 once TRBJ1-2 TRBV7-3 CASSPGQGGFGYGYTF TGTGCCAGCAGCCCAGGACAGGGGGGATTCGGCTATGGCTACACCTTC
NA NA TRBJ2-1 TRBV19 CASSVPPQYNEQFF TGTGCCAGTAGTGTCCCCCCCCAGTACAATGAGCAGTTCTTC
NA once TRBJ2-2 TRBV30 CAWSVRIGLTTGELFF TGTGCCTGGAGTGTCAGGATTGGACTCACCACCGGGGAGCTGTTTTTT
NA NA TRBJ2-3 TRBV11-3 CASSLVAADTQYF TGTGCCAGCAGCTTAGTAGCGGCAGATACGCAGTATTTT
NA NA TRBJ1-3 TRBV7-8 CASSLVDRSNTIYF TGTGCCAGCAGCTTAGTTGACAGAAGTAACACCATATATTTT
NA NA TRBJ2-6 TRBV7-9 CASSLGTGNFGANVLTF TGTGCCAGCAGCTTAGGTACAGGGAACTTTGGGGCCAACGTCCTGACTTTC
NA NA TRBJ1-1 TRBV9 CASSPRVGGPGNTEAFF TGTGCCAGCAGCCCCCGGGTTGGGGGCCCGGGTAACACTGAAGCTTTCTTT
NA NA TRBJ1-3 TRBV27 CASSPRAYSGNTIYF TGTGCCAGCAGTCCCAGGGCCTACTCTGGAAACACCATATATTTT
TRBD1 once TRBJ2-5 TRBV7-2 CASSSRGLQTQYF TGTGCCAGCAGCTCCAGGGGGCTTCAGACCCAGTACTTC
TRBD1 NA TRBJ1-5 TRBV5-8 CASSSNRGNQPQHF TGTGCCAGCAGCTCCAACAGGGGTAATCAGCCCCAGCATTTT
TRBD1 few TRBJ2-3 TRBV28 CASSDRQGRDTQYF TGTGCCAGCAGCGACAGACAGGGCCGAGATACGCAGTATTTT
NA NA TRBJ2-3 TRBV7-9 CASSPTRTSDTQYF TGTGCCAGCAGCCCGACAAGGACATCAGATACGCAGTATTTT
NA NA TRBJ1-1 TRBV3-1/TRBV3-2 CASSQGRTNTEAFF TGTGCCAGCAGCCAAGGCAGAACCAACACTGAAGCTTTCTTT
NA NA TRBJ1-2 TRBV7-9 CASTPAGTPYSGGYTF TGTGCCAGCACTCCTGCAGGGACACCATACAGTGGGGGCTACACCTTC
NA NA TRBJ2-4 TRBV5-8 CASSLAVVAKNIQYF TGTGCCAGCAGCTTGGCGGTGGTAGCCAAAAACATTCAGTACTTC
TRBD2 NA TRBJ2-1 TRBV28 CASSFVGSGGPYNEQFF TGTGCCAGCAGTTTCGTTGGTAGCGGGGGCCCATACAATGAGCAGTTCTTC
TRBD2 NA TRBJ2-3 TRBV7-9 CASSLAQLAGGPNTQYF TGTGCCAGCAGCTTAGCCCAACTAGCGGGGGGGCCAAATACGCAGTATTTT
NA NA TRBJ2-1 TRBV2 CASSEGRGRTYNEQFF TGTGCCAGCAGTGAAGGGAGAGGAAGAACATACAATGAGCAGTTCTTC
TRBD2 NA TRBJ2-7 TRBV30 CAWSVMGGWEQYF TGTGCCTGGAGTGTTATGGGAGGGTGGGAGCAGTACTTC
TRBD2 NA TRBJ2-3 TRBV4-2 CASSLRLAGDMDTQYF TGTGCCAGCAGCCTCCGACTAGCGGGGGATATGGATACGCAGTATTTT
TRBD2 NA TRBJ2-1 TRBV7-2 CASSLVGLAGLRSYNEQFF TGTGCCAGCAGCTTAGTGGGACTAGCGGGACTCCGCTCCTACAATGAGCAGTTCTTC
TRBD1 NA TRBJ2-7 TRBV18 CASRRDSTYEQYF TGTGCCAGCCGCCGGGACAGCACCTACGAGCAGTACTTC
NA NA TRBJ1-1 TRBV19 CASSTPGAVNTEAFF TGTGCCAGTAGTACTCCTGGGGCGGTTAACACTGAAGCTTTCTTT
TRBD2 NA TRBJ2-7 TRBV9 CASSPTSGSGSYEQYF TGTGCCAGCAGCCCGACTAGCGGGAGTGGCTCCTACGAGCAGTACTTC
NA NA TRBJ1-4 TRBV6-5 CASRLLGRANEKLFF TGTGCCAGCAGATTGCTCGGGAGGGCTAATGAAAAACTGTTTTTT
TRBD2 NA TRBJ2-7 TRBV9 CASSSAGGYLYEQYF TGTGCCAGCAGCTCAGCGGGAGGGTATCTTTACGAGCAGTACTTC
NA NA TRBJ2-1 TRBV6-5 CASDSGSSYNEQFF TGTGCCAGTGACTCGGGGAGCTCCTACAATGAGCAGTTCTTC
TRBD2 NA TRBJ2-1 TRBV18 CASSPRLAGGPDEQFF TGTGCCAGCTCACCACGCCTAGCGGGGGGGCCCGATGAGCAGTTCTTC
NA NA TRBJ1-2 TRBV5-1 CASSLRQFYGYTF TGCGCCAGCAGCTTGCGACAGTTCTATGGCTACACCTTC